Listed here are 29 T cell receptor beta chains from one sample, sequenced in a study of CD8 T cells in ankylosing spondylitis. The study's findings and limits: A motif of roughly eight highly homologous TCR beta variants was seen as apparently characteristic of ankylosing spondylitis blood.

No antigens are known for them. TCRdb re-called the 5' RACE reads with MiXCR, one entry per CDR3 protein. Among approximately 520,000 distinct CDR3 sequences listed, about 5% were seen once. Sequenced sample: blood, either unsorted or a sorted T cell fraction (not recorded which). These receptors were obtained from a male donor with ankylosing spondylitis.

This clonotype was seen ten or more times. The V gene is TRBV4-3, the J gene TRBJ2-2, with 10 bases lining up with TRBD2. The ends lost 4 bases at V and 0 bases at J; junction bases unmatched: 5. The CDR3 length is 17 residues. The germline gives CDR1 LGHNA, CDR2 YSLEER. CDR3 bases: TGCGCCAGCAGCCCGAGGACTAGCGGAACGAACACCGGGGAGCTGTTTTTT. Its protein product is CASSPRTSGTNTGELFF.

This clonotype was counted ten times or more. The CDR3 protein is CASRGVLNSPLHF. CDR3 bases: TGCGCCAGTCGAGGGGTTTTGAATTCACCCCTCCACTTT. This chain connects TRBV5-1 to TRBJ1-6, with a weak D call TRBD1 (5 bases). V lost 8 bases, J lost 7 bases, and 13 bases lay in between. CDR3 size: 13 residues. Germline V gene sequence: CDR1 SGHRS, CDR2 YFSETQ.

This clonotype was observed many times. The chain uses TRBV7-9 and TRBJ1-2; the match to TRBD1 covers 8 bases. CDR3 length: 14 residues. V lost 3 bases and J lost 4; bases outside the gene matches: 4. Germline assignment: CDR1 SEHNR and CDR2 FQNEAQ (reference sequence). CDR3 region: CASSFWDRPYGYTF. Written as DNA, the CDR3 is TGTGCCAGCAGCTTCTGGGACAGGCCCTATGGCTACACCTTC.

This clonotype was picked up many times. The CDR3 DNA reads TGTGCCAGCAGTTACAGGGGTCTATCCTACGAGCAGTACTTC. Translating it yields CASSYRGLSYEQYF. The genes are TRBV6-2 or TRBV6-3 and TRBJ2-7, with TRBD1 as a possible D gene (5 bases). Trimming left V 2 bases short and J 1 base short, with 9 bases between. This CDR3 region has 14 residues. Germline V gene lookup returns CDR1 MNHEY and CDR2 SVGEGT.

This clonotype was counted only a few times. The chain recombines TRBV7-2 with TRBJ2-1, with D tentatively TRBD1 (5 bases). Trimming stripped 5 bases from V and 1 base from J, with 15 bases between. This CDR3 has 16 residues. Germline CDR1 reads SGHTA; CDR2 reads FQGNSA. The CDR3 DNA sequence: TGTGCCAGCAGCCCGACGGCAGCAGGGTCCTACAATGAGCAGTTCTTC. Encoded protein: CASSPTAAGSYNEQFF.

The chain employs TRBV7-9 and TRBJ1-2, with D perhaps TRBD1 (5 bases). Trimming stripped 0 bases from V and 4 bases from J, with 15 bases between. Germline-derived CDR1 and CDR2 are SEHNR and FQNEAQ (reference sequence). The CDR3 length is 16 residues. This CDR3 reads CASSLAYRGISYGYTF. CDR3 in DNA: TGTGCCAGCAGCTTAGCGTATCGGGGGATTTCCTATGGCTACACCTTC.

Ten or more counts support this clonotype. The CDR3 nucleotides are TGCAGTGCTAGAGTTGGAGGGGGGGACTCCTACAATGAGCAGTTCTTC. It specifies CSARVGGGDSYNEQFF. The chain combines TRBV20-1 with TRBJ2-1, with D tentatively TRBD2 (7 bases). Per the germline V gene, CDR1 is DFQATT and CDR2 is SNEGSKA (reference sequence). This CDR3 has 16 residues. V was clipped by 1 base and J by 0 bases, with 13 bases between them.

There are many counts of this clonotype. This chain uses TRBV6-2 or TRBV6-3 with TRBJ2-7; 7 positions agree with TRBD2. The germline gives CDR1 MNHEY, CDR2 SVGEGT. The CDR3 has 13 amino acids. V lost 6 bases and J lost 2; bases outside the gene matches: 4. The CDR3 spells CASRRLAAYEQYF. The CDR3 bases are TGTGCCAGCAGGAGACTAGCTGCCTACGAGCAGTACTTC.

V usage is TRBV7-6 and J usage is TRBJ2-7; D may be TRBD1 (5 bases). CDR1 SGHVS and CDR2 FNYEAQ come from the germline V gene. Trimming removed 0 bases from V and 2 bases from J, with 8 bases in between. CDR3 length: 14 residues. CDR3 amino acids: CASSLAPGPYEQYF. CDR3 DNA: TGTGCCAGCAGCTTAGCGCCAGGGCCCTACGAGCAGTACTTC.

There are many counts of this clonotype. The J gene is TRBJ1-1, the V gene TRBV6-5; tentative D call: TRBD1 (5 bases). V dropped 7 bases and J dropped 9 bases, with 15 bases sitting between them. Per the germline V gene, CDR1 is MNHEY and CDR2 is SVGAGI. The CDR3 has 12 residues. The CDR3 reads CASTSGEWQAFF. DNA for the CDR3: TGTGCCAGCACCTCGGGGGAGTGGCAAGCTTTCTTT.

This clonotype was seen a handful of times. The chain links TRBV20-1 to TRBJ1-5; D remains unclear. Germline V gene sequence: CDR1 DFQATT, CDR2 SNEGSKA (reference sequence). The CDR3 spans 13 residues. Trimming cost V 6 bases and J 0 bases, with 9 bases left between them. The CDR3 sequence: CSATGDSNQPQHF. The CDR3 region has the DNA TGCAGTGCAACCGGGGATAGCAATCAGCCCCAGCATTTT.

This clonotype came up many times. This chain connects TRBV20-1 to TRBJ2-3; D is uncertain. The CDR3 has 13 residues. The V end lost 5 bases, the J end lost 1 base, and 10 bases lay between the germline ends. Germline values: CDR1 DFQATT, CDR2 SNEGSKA (reference sequence). The CDR3 sequence: CSADKRGTDTQYF. The CDR3 DNA sequence: TGCAGTGCTGATAAAAGAGGCACAGATACGCAGTATTTT.

Ten or more counts support this clonotype. The chain joins TRBV6-2 or TRBV6-3 to TRBJ2-5, with D possibly being TRBD1 or TRBD2 (5 bases each). V was trimmed by 4 bases and J by 4 bases, leaving 16 bases between them. CDR1 MNHEY and CDR2 SVGEGT come from the germline V gene. The CDR3 is 15 amino acids. The CDR3 bases are TGTGCCAGCAGTTCCCCCGAGAGGGGAAGAGAGACCCAGTACTTC. This gives the protein CASSSPERGRETQYF.

This clonotype was counted ten times or more. V and J are TRBV5-1 and TRBJ2-1; D unresolved. CDR3 length: 16 residues. Germline values: CDR1 SGHRS, CDR2 YFSETQ. Trimming took 0 bases from V and 4 from J, leaving 14 bases between them. The CDR3 sequence is CASSLVDSIPYNEQFF. In nucleotides, the CDR3 is TGCGCCAGCAGCTTGGTAGATTCTATTCCTTACAATGAGCAGTTCTTC.

In its sample, this clonotype was seen many times. The J gene is TRBJ2-7, the V gene TRBV20-1; TRBD2 is a possible D gene (6 bases). CDR3 length: 12 residues. V lost 6 bases to trimming and J lost 2 bases, with 11 bases between them. Germline V gives CDR1 DFQATT, CDR2 SNEGSKA (reference sequence). CDR3 nucleotides: TGCAGTGCCAAACCGGGGGCCTACGAGCAGTACTTC. Its protein product is CSAKPGAYEQYF.

This clonotype was observed many times. The V gene is TRBV28, the J gene TRBJ2-7, with D perhaps matching TRBD1 (7 bases). Trimming took 7 bases from V and 3 from J, leaving 25 bases between them. CDR1 and CDR2 (germline): MDHEN, SYDVKM. The CDR3 loop spans 17 amino acids. The CDR3 loop is CASKHPVRGTALYEQYF. The CDR3 DNA sequence: TGTGCCAGCAAACACCCTGTTCGCGGGACAGCACTCTACGAGCAGTACTTC.

Ten or more counts support this clonotype. V usage is TRBV29-1 and J usage is TRBJ2-3; 11 bases agree with TRBD2. V lost 6 bases and J lost 2; bases outside the gene matches: 7. This CDR3 has 15 amino acids. Germline loops: CDR1 SQVTM, CDR2 ANQGSEA. CDR3: CSVKGLADVTDTQYF. The CDR3, as DNA: TGCAGCGTAAAGGGACTAGCGGACGTCACAGATACGCAGTATTTT.

This clonotype was observed many times. The V and J genes are TRBV9 and TRBJ1-2; 7 bases line up with TRBD1. CDR1 SGDLS and CDR2 YYNGEE come from the germline V gene. J lost 2 bases, V lost 2 bases, and 6 bases had no gene match. The CDR3 sequence is 15 residues long. The CDR3 DNA is TGTGCCAGCAGCGTCTCCCAGGGGGGCAACTATGGCTACACCTTC. It codes for CASSVSQGGNYGYTF.

There are many counts of this clonotype. This chain joins TRBV4-3 and TRBJ1-2; the D gene is possibly TRBD1 (5 bases). The germline V gene encodes CDR1 LGHNA and CDR2 YSLEER. Trimming cost V 4 bases and J 0 bases, with 9 bases left between them. The CDR3 has 14 residues. The CDR3 coding sequence is TGCGCCAGCAGCCGAGAGGGACCTAACTATGGCTACACCTTC. Protein: CASSREGPNYGYTF.

This clonotype was seen ten or more times. This chain links TRBV5-1 with TRBJ1-4; D uncertain. V was shortened by 0 bases and J by 8 bases, with 11 bases between the two germline ends. From germline, CDR1 is SGHRS and CDR2 YFSETQ. This CDR3 region has 14 residues. CDR3 in amino acids: CASSLGGIDEKLFF. Here the CDR3 DNA reads TGCGCCAGCAGCTTGGGTGGGATCGACGAAAAACTGTTTTTT.

This clonotype was counted many times. This chain links TRBV9 with TRBJ2-1, with 7 bases lining up with TRBD2. This CDR3 is built from 16 residues. Losses at the gene ends were 3 bases for V and 6 bases for J; bases not matched to a gene: 12. Germline CDR1 and CDR2: SGDLS and YYNGEE. In nucleotides, the CDR3 is TGTGCCAGCAGCGGCAGGGAGGGAGGGCCTATCAATGAGCAGTTCTTC. Protein product: CASSGREGGPINEQFF.

This chain joins TRBV2 and TRBJ2-1; 8 positions agree with TRBD1. The CDR3 is made up of 16 amino acids. The J segment lost 2 bases and the V segment lost 2 bases, leaving 5 bases of the junction unmatched. Germline assignment: CDR1 SNHLY and CDR2 FYNNEI. This chain's CDR3 is CASSERGTGTYNEQFF. CDR3 coding DNA: TGTGCCAGCAGTGAACGGGGGACAGGTACCTACAATGAGCAGTTCTTC.

The table lists this clonotype with many counts. This CDR3 reads CASTWAQGPYEQYF. Here the CDR3 DNA reads TGCGCCAGCACTTGGGCGCAGGGTCCCTACGAGCAGTACTTC. This chain uses TRBV5-1 with TRBJ2-7; D may be TRBD1 (5 bases). Trimming stripped 6 bases from V and 2 bases from J, with 15 bases between. Germline assignment: CDR1 SGHRS and CDR2 YFSETQ. This CDR3 has 14 residues.

The chain combines TRBV7-8 with TRBJ2-5, with D tentatively TRBD2 (5 bases). The germline V gene has CDR1 SGHVS and CDR2 FQNEAQ. V gave up 5 bases and J gave up 2 bases, with 18 bases separating them. The CDR3 is made up of 16 amino acids. CDR3: CASSPRASSQQETQYF. DNA of the CDR3: TGTGCCAGCAGCCCCCGGGCTAGCAGCCAACAAGAGACCCAGTACTTC.

This clonotype was observed at least ten times. The chain is built from TRBV7-2 and TRBJ1-1; TRBD1 is a possible D gene (6 bases). Germline V gene data show CDR1 as SGHTA and CDR2 as FQGNSA. Trimming stripped 5 bases from V and 4 bases from J, with 14 bases between. The CDR3 sequence is 14 residues long. The CDR3, as DNA: TGTGCCAGCAGCGGCAGGGGCCGACTCACTGAAGCTTTCTTT. This gives the protein CASSGRGRLTEAFF.

This clonotype has ten or more counts. The chain combines TRBV7-8 with TRBJ2-7; D uncertain. The germline V gene has CDR1 SGHVS and CDR2 FQNEAQ. Deletions cut 6 bases from V and 9 bases from J, with 24 bases between. The CDR3 contains 15 residues. The CDR3 nucleotides read TGTGCCAGCAGTTCCTCGGTTGGTCTGGTTTGGGGGCAGTACTTC. Its translation is CASSSSVGLVWGQYF.

This clonotype was detected only once. This may come from a read error, since a much larger clone is one base off. The chain combines TRBV20-1 with TRBJ2-3; D perhaps matches TRBD1 (5 bases). CDR1 and CDR2 from the germline V gene are DFQATT and SNEGSKA (reference sequence). This CDR3 has 14 residues. CDR3 bases: TGCAGTGCTAGGAGACGGCCCAGCACAGGTACGCAGTATTTT. Residues: CSARRRPSTGTQYF.

Many counts were recorded for this clonotype. J is TRBJ2-7 and V is TRBV25-1; 8 positions agree with TRBD2. Germline loops: CDR1 MGHDK, CDR2 SYGVNS. Germline trimming cut 6 bases from V and 4 bases from J; bases unmatched to any gene: 5. This CDR3 has 13 residues. The CDR3 DNA is TGTGCCAGCAGAGCGGGAGAGGGATACGAGCAGTACTTC. Translated: CASRAGEGYEQYF.

This clonotype showed up many times. The V gene is TRBV6-1, the J gene TRBJ1-6; D is perhaps TRBD1 (6 bases). From germline, CDR1 is MNHNS and CDR2 SASEGT. The CDR3 runs 14 residues. V shed 5 bases and J shed 7 bases, with 12 bases lying between them. The CDR3 DNA reads as TGTGCCAGCAGTCCCCGGACAGCCAATTCACCCCTCCACTTT. This encodes CASSPRTANSPLHF.